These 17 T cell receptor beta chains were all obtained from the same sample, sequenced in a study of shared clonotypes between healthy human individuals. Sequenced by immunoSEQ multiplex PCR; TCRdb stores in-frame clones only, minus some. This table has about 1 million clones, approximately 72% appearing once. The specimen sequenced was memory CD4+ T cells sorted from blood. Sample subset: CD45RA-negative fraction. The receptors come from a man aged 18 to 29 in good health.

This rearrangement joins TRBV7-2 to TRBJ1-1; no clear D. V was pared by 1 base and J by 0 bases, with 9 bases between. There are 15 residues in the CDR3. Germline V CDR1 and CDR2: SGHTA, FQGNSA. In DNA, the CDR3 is TGTGCCAGCAGCTTAGTGGACTTCTTGAACACTGAAGCTTTCTTT. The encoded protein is CASSLVDFLNTEAFF.

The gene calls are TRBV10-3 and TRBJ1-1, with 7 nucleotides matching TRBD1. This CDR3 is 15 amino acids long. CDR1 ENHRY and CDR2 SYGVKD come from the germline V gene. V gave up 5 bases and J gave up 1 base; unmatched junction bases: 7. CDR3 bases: TGTGCCATCAGTAAGGAGGGGGCGGGGAACACTGAAGCTTTCTTT. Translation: CAISKEGAGNTEAFF.

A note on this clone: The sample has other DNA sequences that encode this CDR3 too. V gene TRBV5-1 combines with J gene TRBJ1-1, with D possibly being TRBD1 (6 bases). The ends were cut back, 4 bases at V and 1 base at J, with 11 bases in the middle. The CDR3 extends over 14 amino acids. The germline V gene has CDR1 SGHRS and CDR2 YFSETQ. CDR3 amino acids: CASSLEGGNTEAFF. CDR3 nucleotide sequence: TGCGCCAGCAGCCTGGAAGGGGGGAACACTGAAGCTTTCTTT.

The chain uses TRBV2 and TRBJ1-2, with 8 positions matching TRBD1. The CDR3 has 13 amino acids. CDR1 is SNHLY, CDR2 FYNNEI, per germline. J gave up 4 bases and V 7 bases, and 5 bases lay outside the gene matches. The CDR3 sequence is CASNGDRSYGYTF. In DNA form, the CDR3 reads TGTGCCAGCAACGGGGACAGGTCCTATGGCTACACCTTC.

The CDR3 coding sequence is TGTGCCAGCAGCTTAATTGGTAGTAGCAATCAGCCCCAGCATTTT. It encodes CASSLIGSSNQPQHF. The chain joins TRBV7-2 to TRBJ1-5; no clear D gene. The CDR3 totals 15 residues. The V gene lost 2 bases and the J gene lost 0 bases, with 8 bases spanning the gap. CDR1 SGHTA and CDR2 FQGNSA come from the germline V gene.

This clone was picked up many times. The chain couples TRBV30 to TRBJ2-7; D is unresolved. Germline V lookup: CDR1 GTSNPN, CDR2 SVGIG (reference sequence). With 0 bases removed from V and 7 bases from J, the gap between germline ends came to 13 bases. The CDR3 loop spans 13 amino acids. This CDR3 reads CAWSVSWVGEQYF. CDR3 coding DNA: TGTGCCTGGAGTGTATCTTGGGTTGGTGAGCAGTACTTC.

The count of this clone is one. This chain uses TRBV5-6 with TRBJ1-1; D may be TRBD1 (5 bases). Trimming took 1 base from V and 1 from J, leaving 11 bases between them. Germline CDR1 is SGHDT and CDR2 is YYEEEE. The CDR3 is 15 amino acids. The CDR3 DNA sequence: TGTGCCAGCAGCTTGACGACCGGACAGAACACTGAAGCTTTCTTT. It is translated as CASSLTTGQNTEAFF.

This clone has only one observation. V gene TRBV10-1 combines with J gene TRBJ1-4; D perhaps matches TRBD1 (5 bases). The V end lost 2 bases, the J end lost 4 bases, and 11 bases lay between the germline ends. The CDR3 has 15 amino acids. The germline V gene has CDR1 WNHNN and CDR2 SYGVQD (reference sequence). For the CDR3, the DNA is TGCGCCAGCAGTGAGAACCGACAGAGTAATGAAAAACTGTTTTTT. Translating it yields CASSENRQSNEKLFF.

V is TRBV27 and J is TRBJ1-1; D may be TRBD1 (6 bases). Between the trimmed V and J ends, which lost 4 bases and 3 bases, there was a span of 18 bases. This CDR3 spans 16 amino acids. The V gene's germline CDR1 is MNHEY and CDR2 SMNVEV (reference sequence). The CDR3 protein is CASSSRSQGMDTEAFF. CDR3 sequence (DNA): TGTGCCAGCAGTTCCCGTTCGCAGGGGATGGACACTGAAGCTTTCTTT.

This CDR3 reads CASSDTSGSSSEQYF. The CDR3 bases are TGCGCCAGCAGTGACACTAGCGGGAGCAGTTCCGAGCAGTACTTC. The chain recombines TRBV10-1 with TRBJ2-7, with 11 nucleotides matching TRBD2. The germline V gene has CDR1 WNHNN and CDR2 SYGVQD (reference sequence). This CDR3 comprises 15 residues. V dropped 3 bases and J dropped 6; count of bases not matched to a gene: 7.

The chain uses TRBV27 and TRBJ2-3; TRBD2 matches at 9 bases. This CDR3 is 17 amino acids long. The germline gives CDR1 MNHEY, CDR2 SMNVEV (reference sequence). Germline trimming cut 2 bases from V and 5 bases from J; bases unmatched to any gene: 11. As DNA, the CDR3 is TGTGCCAGCAGTTTAGGGCTAGCGGGGACCCGAGGAGATACGCAGTATTTT. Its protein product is CASSLGLAGTRGDTQYF.

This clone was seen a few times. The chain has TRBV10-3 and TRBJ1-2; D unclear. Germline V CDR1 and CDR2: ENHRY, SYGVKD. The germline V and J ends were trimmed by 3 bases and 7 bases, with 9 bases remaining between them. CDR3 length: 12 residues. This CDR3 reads CAISDAMAGYTF. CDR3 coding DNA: TGTGCCATCAGTGACGCCATGGCTGGCTACACCTTC.

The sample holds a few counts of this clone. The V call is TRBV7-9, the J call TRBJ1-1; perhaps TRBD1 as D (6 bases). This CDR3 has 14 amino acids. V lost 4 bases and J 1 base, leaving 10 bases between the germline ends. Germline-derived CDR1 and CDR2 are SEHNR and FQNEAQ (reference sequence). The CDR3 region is CASSSGTRNTEAFF. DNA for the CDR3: TGTGCCAGCAGCTCAGGGACAAGGAACACTGAAGCTTTCTTT.

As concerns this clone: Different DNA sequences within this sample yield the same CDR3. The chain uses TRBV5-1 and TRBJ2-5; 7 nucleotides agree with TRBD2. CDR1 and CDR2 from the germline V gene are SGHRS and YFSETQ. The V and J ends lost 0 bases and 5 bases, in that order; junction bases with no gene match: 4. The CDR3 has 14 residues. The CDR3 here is CASSLGGLGETQYF. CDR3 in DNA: TGCGCCAGCAGCTTGGGTGGACTAGGGGAGACCCAGTACTTC.

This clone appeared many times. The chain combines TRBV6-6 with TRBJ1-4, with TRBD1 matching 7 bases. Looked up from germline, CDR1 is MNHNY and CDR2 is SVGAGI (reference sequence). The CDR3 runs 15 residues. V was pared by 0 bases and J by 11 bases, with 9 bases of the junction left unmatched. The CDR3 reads CASSYSLTETGKLFF. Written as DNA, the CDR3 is TGTGCCAGCAGTTACTCTTTAACAGAGACAGGGAAACTGTTTTTT.

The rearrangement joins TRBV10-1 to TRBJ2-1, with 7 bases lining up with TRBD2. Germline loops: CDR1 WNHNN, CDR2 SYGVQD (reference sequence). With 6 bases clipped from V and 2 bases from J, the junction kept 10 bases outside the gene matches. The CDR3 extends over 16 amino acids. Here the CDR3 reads CASSAWGGKTYNEQFF. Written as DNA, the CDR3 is TGCGCCAGCAGCGCGTGGGGGGGGAAGACCTACAATGAGCAGTTCTTC.

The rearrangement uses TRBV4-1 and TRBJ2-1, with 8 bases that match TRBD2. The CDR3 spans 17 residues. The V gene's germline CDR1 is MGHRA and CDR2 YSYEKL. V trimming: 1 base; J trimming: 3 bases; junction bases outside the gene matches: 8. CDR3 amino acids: CASSQVIRTSSYNEQFF. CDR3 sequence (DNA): TGCGCCAGCAGCCAAGTGATACGGACTAGCAGCTACAATGAGCAGTTCTTC.